These 8 T cell receptor beta chains were all obtained from the same sample, sequenced in a study of cytomegalovirus exposure and HLA in healthy donors. Sequencing used immunoSEQ multiplex PCR; TCRdb keeps in-frame clones, though not all of them. Of 80,000 to 95,000 clones in the sample, over 85% were seen once. The sequenced material came from PBMCs. These receptors were collected from a young woman in good health and CMV-seropositive.

The rearrangement joins TRBV13 to TRBJ2-3, with a tentative D call TRBD2 (5 bases). The CDR3 runs to 13 residues. Trimming cost V 5 bases and J 5 bases, with 11 bases left between them. Germline V CDR1 and CDR2: PRHDT, FYEKMQ (reference sequence). The CDR3 sequence: CASSPSEGDTQYF. The DNA for the CDR3 is TGTGCCAGCAGCCCCTCAGAGGGAGATACGCAGTATTTT.

Only one count was recorded for this clone. The chain carries TRBV28 and TRBJ2-7; 10 positions agree with TRBD1. V gave up 7 bases and J gave up 4 bases; unmatched junction bases: 4. Germline CDR1 and CDR2: MDHEN and SYDVKM. CDR3 length: 13 amino acids. The CDR3 DNA reads TGTGCCAGCATTGCGGACAGGGGGTACGAGCAGTACTTC. It yields the protein CASIADRGYEQYF.

The chain couples TRBV5-1 to TRBJ2-3; TRBD2 aligns across 9 bases. V dropped 4 bases and J dropped 0; count of bases not matched to a gene: 9. Looked up from germline, CDR1 is SGHRS and CDR2 is YFSETQ. The CDR3 consists of 17 residues. CDR3 bases: TGCGCCAGCAGCGGAACACTAGCGGGCACTAGCACAGATACGCAGTATTTT. Translating it yields CASSGTLAGTSTDTQYF.

This chain connects TRBV29-1 to TRBJ2-7, with D possibly TRBD2 on 5 matching bases. V was cut by 5 bases and J by 0 bases, with 11 bases left in between. The CDR3 is 13 residues long. Germline loops: CDR1 SQVTM, CDR2 ANQGSEA. The chain's CDR3 is CSVRGISSYEQYF. For the CDR3, the DNA is TGCAGCGTTCGGGGTATTAGCTCCTACGAGCAGTACTTC.

The gene calls are TRBV20-1 and TRBJ2-7; no reliable D call. CDR3 length: 11 amino acids. Looked up from germline, CDR1 is DFQATT and CDR2 is SNEGSKA (reference sequence). Trimming shortened V by 6 bases and J by 6 bases, and 12 bases separated the two germline ends. The CDR3 region has the DNA TGCAGTGCCACTCAAGCCTCCGAGCAGTACTTC. Translated: CSATQASEQYF.

This chain joins TRBV18 and TRBJ2-7; 11 positions agree with TRBD2. J was trimmed by 4 bases and V by 6 bases; bases with no gene match: 14. The length of the CDR3 is 17 residues. CDR1 and CDR2 from the germline V gene are KGHSH and LQKENI. CDR3 coding DNA: TGTGCCAGCTCGTCGCTAGCGGGAGGCCCCTCATCTTACGAGCAGTACTTC. Its protein product is CASSSLAGGPSSYEQYF.

The rearrangement links TRBV7-6 to TRBJ2-1; 11 bases map to TRBD2. Germline CDR1 is SGHVS and CDR2 is FNYEAQ. The V and J ends lost 7 bases and 7 bases, in that order; junction bases with no gene match: 6. This CDR3 has 14 amino acids. CDR3 in amino acids: CASNRLAGMNEQFF. In DNA form, the CDR3 reads TGTGCCAGCAACAGACTAGCGGGAATGAATGAGCAGTTCTTC.

The chain recombines TRBV7-2 with TRBJ2-1; no reliable D call. Trimming left V 3 bases short and J 6 bases short, with 3 bases between. The CDR3 loop spans 11 amino acids. Germline CDR1 SGHTA, CDR2 FQGNSA. CDR3 DNA sequence: TGTGCCAGCAGCTTTCTCAATGAGCAGTTCTTC. As protein: CASSFLNEQFF.